The rows below give T cell receptor beta chains drawn from one sample of a study of T-cell reconstitution after alpha-beta-depleted transplantation in children. TCRdb fed the PCR reads into MiXCR, producing one record per CDR3 protein. The sample holds about 580,000 distinct CDR3 sequences; about 23% are singletons and the top ten take 14%. The sample in question was PBMCs, mostly from graft donor cells, obtained 360 days after TCRalphabeta/CD19-depleted stem cell transplant. These receptors originate from a boy younger than two who had a stem cell transplant for acute myeloid leukemia, so the T cells may come from the graft donor. Each CDR3 is given without its conserved first and last residue. Where a row states a size, it is once, few, many or the class of an expanded clone; other rows omit it.

>TRBV19|.|TRBJ1-1
ASSIPSTQYGNTEAF
>TRBV6-5|.|TRBJ2-7
ASSYSGTGEPYEQY
>TRBV27|.|TRBJ1-5
ASSLRGDIGVGNQPQH
>TRBV20-1|many|TRBJ2-7
SARPGLAWEQY
>TRBV3-1|.|TRBJ2-2
ASSKLYGELF
>TRBV28|many|TRBJ1-6
ASSFRIPLYSPLH
>TRBV29-1|.|TRBJ2-2
SVVRGTSGANTGELF
>TRBV12-3/TRBV12-4|.|TRBJ1-4
ASSLVGAPNEKLF
>TRBV24-1|many|TRBJ2-2
ATSDLRGSTSGELF
>TRBV7-2|few|TRBJ2-1
ASSLVMRRGAYNEQF
>TRBV4-2|.|TRBJ2-1
ASSQDSEQASYNEQF
>TRBV28|many|TRBJ1-3
ASSPPGFGNTIY
>TRBV6-5|.|TRBJ2-2
ASTSSWTEYTGELF
>TRBV25-1|.|TRBJ1-1
ASSGWMNTEAF
>TRBV28|many|TRBJ1-5
ASSRPRIPQH
>TRBV20-1|few|TRBJ1-2
SARDRDRPYNYGYT
>TRBV28|few|TRBJ2-3
ASSSPASGGADTQY
>TRBV5-5|many|TRBJ2-7
ASSLVLSATGDEQY
>TRBV27|many|TRBJ1-1
ASSFRGSTEAF
>TRBV6-2/TRBV6-3|.|TRBJ1-4
ASSPWTGRDEKLF
>TRBV11-2|many|TRBJ1-6
ASSPQSGTNSPLH
>TRBV7-9|.|TRBJ1-2
ASSHDRDWGYT
>TRBV20-1|few|TRBJ2-3
SASPISRIYTDTQY
>TRBV7-2|few|TRBJ2-1
ASSLTGQFLYNEQF
>TRBV12-3/TRBV12-4|many|TRBJ1-6
ASSPRTGRNSPLH
>TRBV28|.|TRBJ2-1
ASSLRFREQF
>TRBV20-1|.|TRBJ1-2
SASGSGGSDYGYT
>TRBV10-3|.|TRBJ1-5
AISAGANQPQH
>TRBV7-2|.|TRBJ2-2
ASSFRTTRTGELF
>TRBV15|.|TRBJ2-7
ATSGTIGYEQY
>TRBV7-6|.|TRBJ2-5
ASSLAPGLRGETQY
>TRBV12-3/TRBV12-4|few|TRBJ2-1
ASSTGTDFNEQF
>TRBV29-1|many|TRBJ1-1
SVEDPWRNTEAF
>TRBV12-3/TRBV12-4|.|TRBJ1-1
ASSLTLPSNTEAF
>TRBV3-1|.|.
ASSPRGTNEQF
>TRBV4-1|.|TRBJ2-5
ASSQDWDRLETQY
>TRBV20-1|.|TRBJ1-2
SAREGKSNYGYT
>TRBV10-3|many|TRBJ2-7
AISERGGYEQY
>TRBV4-1|.|TRBJ1-2
ASSQEMGNYGYT
>TRBV20-1|many|TRBJ1-6
SASATGTGWVGNSPLH